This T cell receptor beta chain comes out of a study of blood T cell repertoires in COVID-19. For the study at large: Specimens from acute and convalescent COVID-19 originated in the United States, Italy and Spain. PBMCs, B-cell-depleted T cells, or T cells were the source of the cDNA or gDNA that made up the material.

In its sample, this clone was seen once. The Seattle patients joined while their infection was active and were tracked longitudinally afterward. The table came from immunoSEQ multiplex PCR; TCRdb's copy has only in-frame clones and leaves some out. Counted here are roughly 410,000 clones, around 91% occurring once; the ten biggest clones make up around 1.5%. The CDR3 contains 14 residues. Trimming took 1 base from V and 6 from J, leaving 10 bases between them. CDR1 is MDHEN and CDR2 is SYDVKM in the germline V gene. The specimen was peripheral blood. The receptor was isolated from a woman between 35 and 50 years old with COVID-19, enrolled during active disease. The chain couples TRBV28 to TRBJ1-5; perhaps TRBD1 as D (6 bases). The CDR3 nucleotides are TGTGCCAGCAGTTTATTCGGGGGGCTTCAGCCCCAGCATTTT. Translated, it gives CASSLFGGLQPQHF.